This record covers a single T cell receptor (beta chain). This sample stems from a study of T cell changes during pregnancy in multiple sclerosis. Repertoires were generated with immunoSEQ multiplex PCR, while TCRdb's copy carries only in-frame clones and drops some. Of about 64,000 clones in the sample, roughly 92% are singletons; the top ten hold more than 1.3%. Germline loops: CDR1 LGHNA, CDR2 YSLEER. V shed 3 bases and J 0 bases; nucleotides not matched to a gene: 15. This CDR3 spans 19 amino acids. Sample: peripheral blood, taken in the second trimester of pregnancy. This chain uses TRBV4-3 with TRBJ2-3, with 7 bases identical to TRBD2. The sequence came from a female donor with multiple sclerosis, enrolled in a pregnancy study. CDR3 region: CASSHQAASGGISTDTQYF. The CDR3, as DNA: TGCGCCAGCAGCCACCAGGCGGCTAGCGGAGGGATTAGCACAGATACGCAGTATTTT.